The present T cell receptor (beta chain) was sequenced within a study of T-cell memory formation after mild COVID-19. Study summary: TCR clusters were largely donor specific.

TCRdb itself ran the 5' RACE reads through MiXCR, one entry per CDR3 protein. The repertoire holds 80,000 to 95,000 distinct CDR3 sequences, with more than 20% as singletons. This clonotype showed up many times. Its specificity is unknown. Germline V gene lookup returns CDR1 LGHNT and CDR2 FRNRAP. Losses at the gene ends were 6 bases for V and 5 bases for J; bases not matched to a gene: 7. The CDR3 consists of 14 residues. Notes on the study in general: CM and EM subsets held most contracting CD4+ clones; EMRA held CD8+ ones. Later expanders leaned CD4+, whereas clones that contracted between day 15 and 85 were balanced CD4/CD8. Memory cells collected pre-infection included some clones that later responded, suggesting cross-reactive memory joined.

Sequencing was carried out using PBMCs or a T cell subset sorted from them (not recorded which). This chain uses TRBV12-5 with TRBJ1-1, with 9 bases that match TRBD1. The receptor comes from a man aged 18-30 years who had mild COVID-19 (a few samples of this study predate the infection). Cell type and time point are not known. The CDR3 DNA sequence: TGTGCTAGTGGCGCTGGGACAGGGATAACTGAAGCTTTCTTT. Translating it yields CASGAGTGITEAFF.